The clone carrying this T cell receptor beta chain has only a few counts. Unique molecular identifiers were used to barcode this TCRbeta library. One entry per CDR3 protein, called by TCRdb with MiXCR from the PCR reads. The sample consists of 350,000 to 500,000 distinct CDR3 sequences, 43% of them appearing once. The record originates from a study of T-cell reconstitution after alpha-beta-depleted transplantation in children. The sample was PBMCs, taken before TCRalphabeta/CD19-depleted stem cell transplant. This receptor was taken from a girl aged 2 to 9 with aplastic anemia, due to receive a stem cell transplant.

CDR3 amino acids: CSGTGQDSPLHF. The CDR3 DNA sequence: TGCAGTGGGACGGGACAGGACTCACCCCTCCACTTT. The chain recombines TRBV20-1 with TRBJ1-6; 8 bases agree with TRBD1. V lost 7 bases and J lost 10; bases outside the gene matches: 6. There are 12 residues in the CDR3. The germline V gene has CDR1 DFQATT and CDR2 SNEGSKA (reference sequence).